The 22 T cell receptor beta chains in this list originate from one sample, sequenced in a study of blood T cells in healthy people across ages. Through a sample-barcoded 5' primer and a J-beta primer mix, a second PCR was run for about 6 to 11 cycles. Each CDR3 protein gets one entry after TCRdb re-called the 5' RACE reads with MiXCR. The sample comprises 850,000 to 950,000 distinct CDR3 sequences, less than 35% of which are singletons, and roughly 17% rests with the top ten. Sequences were obtained from blood. The receptor set was obtained from a woman older than 75 in good health.

This clonotype turned up a few times. J is TRBJ1-4 and V is TRBV6-2 or TRBV6-3; 9 bases align to TRBD1. Germline V gene lookup returns CDR1 MNHEY and CDR2 SVGEGT. The CDR3 is 16 amino acids. The junction had 5 bases not matched to a gene; V was cut back by 6 bases and J by 0 bases. The CDR3 is CASRPGQGTTNEKLFF. The CDR3 DNA reads as TGTGCCAGCAGACCCGGACAGGGGACAACTAATGAAAAACTGTTTTTT.

This clonotype has at least ten counts. This chain links TRBV12-3 or TRBV12-4 with TRBJ2-5; 10 nucleotides line up with TRBD1. With 6 bases clipped from V and 4 bases from J, the junction kept 8 bases outside the gene matches. There are 15 residues in the CDR3. CDR3 DNA sequence: TGTGCCAGCAGGTTCCGGGACAGGGGCGGAGAGACCCAGTACTTC. Translating gives CASRFRDRGGETQYF.

Regarding this clonotype: The junction does not match germline at one end; this may be a read error. The chain recombines TRBV4-2 with TRBJ2-3; D assignment may be TRBD1 or TRBD2 (5 bases each). The CDR3 totals 16 residues. The V gene's germline CDR1 is LGHNA and CDR2 YNFKEQ. CDR3 sequence (DNA): TGTGCCAGCAGCCAAGGGGTAGCGAGCAACACAGGTACGCAGTATTTT. Protein product: CASSQGVASNTGTQYF.

This clonotype was seen more than once but under ten times. The chain uses TRBV20-1 and TRBJ2-7; D is possibly TRBD2 (6 bases). Between the trimmed V and J ends, which lost 0 bases and 6 bases, there was a span of 15 bases. The length of the CDR3 is 14 residues. CDR1 is DFQATT and CDR2 is SNEGSKA in the germline V gene (reference sequence). CDR3 amino acids: CSARDPAGLSEQYF. CDR3 coding DNA: TGCAGTGCTAGAGATCCGGCGGGACTTTCCGAGCAGTACTTC.

This clonotype was detected a few times. This may be a read error: a much more frequent sequence differs by one nucleotide. CDR3 sequence (DNA): TGTGCCGGCAGTTTTGGGGTTGTCAAAAACATTCAGTACTTC. Translation: CAGSFGVVKNIQYF. This chain joins TRBV12-3 or TRBV12-4 and TRBJ2-4; D is ambiguous. CDR3 length equals 14 residues.

The genes are TRBV12-3 or TRBV12-4 and TRBJ2-3, with 9 bases that match TRBD1. This CDR3 comprises 14 residues. With V trimmed by 6 bases and J by 4 bases, 5 bases remained unmatched. The CDR3 here is CASRETGGADTQYF. CDR3 in DNA: TGTGCCAGCAGGGAGACAGGGGGAGCAGATACGCAGTATTTT.

This clonotype was picked up many times. The chain uses TRBV7-2 and TRBJ2-7, with 13 bases fitting TRBD2. The J segment lost 4 bases and the V segment lost 5 bases, leaving 8 bases of the junction unmatched. Germline CDR1 is SGHTA and CDR2 is FQGNSA. This CDR3 is built from 16 residues. Here the CDR3 DNA reads TGTGCCAGCAGCCCTAGGGGACTAGCGGGGATTTACGAGCAGTACTTC. It codes for CASSPRGLAGIYEQYF.

Notes on this clonotype: A much larger clone sits a single nucleotide away, making a read error possible. V gene TRBV7-2 combines with J gene TRBJ1-2; no clear D. Looked up from germline, CDR1 is SGHTA and CDR2 is FQGNSA. This CDR3 region has 15 residues. V was cut by 3 bases and J by 0 bases, with 11 bases left in between. CDR3 sequence reads: CASSFRNRPNYGYTF. In nucleotides, the CDR3 is TGTGCCAGCAGCTTCCGGAACAGACCTAACTATGGCTACACCTTC.

This clonotype was seen at least ten times. CDR3 protein: CASSIRDSNQPQHF. As DNA, the CDR3 is TGTGCCAGCAGCATCCGGGATAGCAATCAGCCCCAGCATTTT. J is TRBJ1-5 and V is TRBV7-2; D not resolved. This CDR3 has 14 residues. Trimming pared 5 bases from V and 0 bases from J, leaving 8 bases between. The germline gives CDR1 SGHTA, CDR2 FQGNSA.

This clonotype was counted many times. This sequence joins TRBV6-6 and TRBJ1-2; the match to TRBD1 covers 8 bases. After removal of 6 bases from V and 6 bases from J, the junction contained 9 bases not matched to a gene. The CDR3 is 14 residues long. Germline V CDR1 and CDR2: MNHNY, SVGAGI (reference sequence). CDR3 nucleotide sequence: TGTGCCAGCAGCGATCCCGGACAGGGTAATGGCTACACCTTC. This encodes CASSDPGQGNGYTF.

This chain links TRBV20-1 with TRBJ2-6; D gene uncertain. Trimming took 6 bases from V and 0 from J, leaving 6 bases between them. Germline V lookup: CDR1 DFQATT, CDR2 SNEGSKA (reference sequence). The CDR3 has 13 amino acids. The chain's CDR3 is CSAEYSGANVLTF. CDR3 nucleotide sequence: TGCAGTGCCGAGTACTCTGGGGCCAACGTCCTGACTTTC.

The chain joins TRBV7-8 to TRBJ2-2; no clear D gene. CDR1 is SGHVS and CDR2 is FQNEAQ in the germline V gene. Trimming removed 11 bases at V and 1 base at J, with 14 bases between. CDR3 size: 14 residues. The CDR3 nucleotides read TGTGCCGGTGAAAGGACGGGGAACACCGGGGAGCTGTTTTTT. This encodes CAGERTGNTGELFF.

This clonotype was detected once. Just one base apart from a much larger clone, this may be a read error. V is TRBV7-2 and J is TRBJ1-5, with D unclear. Germline V lookup: CDR1 SGHTA, CDR2 FQGNSA. The CDR3 length is 12 residues. The CDR3 sequence: CASTLSGQPQHF. The CDR3 coding sequence is TGTGCCAGCACCTTAAGCGGTCAGCCCCAGCATTTT. The full variable domain, with the rest looked up from reference TRBV7-2 and TRBJ1-5, is GAGVSQSPSNKVTEKGKDVELRCDPISGHTALYWYRQSLGQGLEFLIYFQGNSAPDKSGLPSDRFSAERTGGSVSTLTIQRTQQEDSAVYLCASTLSGQPQHFGDGTRLSIL.

This clonotype appeared many times. The V gene is TRBV25-1, the J gene TRBJ1-6; 7 bases map to TRBD1. The length of the CDR3 is 17 residues. The V gene end was trimmed by 4 bases and the J gene end by 0 bases; junction bases not matched to a gene: 6. Germline loops: CDR1 MGHDK, CDR2 SYGVNS. Written as DNA, the CDR3 is TGTGCCAGCAGTGTTAACAGGGGAAGCTCCTATAATTCACCCCTCCACTTT. This gives the protein CASSVNRGSSYNSPLHF.

This clonotype was recorded at least ten times. V and J are TRBV12-3 or TRBV12-4 and TRBJ2-5; D is unclear. The CDR3 contains 15 residues. V gave up 3 bases and J gave up 1 base, with 12 bases separating them. Written as DNA, the CDR3 is TGTGCCAGCAGTTTCCTACGGGCCCTCCAAGAGACCCAGTACTTC. This encodes CASSFLRALQETQYF.

Regarding this clonotype: A single base separates this from a much larger clone, so it may be a read error. This chain's CDR3 is CASSRGWAQEPQYF. The CDR3 nucleotides are TGTGCCAGCAGTAGGGGATGGGCCCAAGAGCCCCAGTACTTC. The chain carries TRBV6-5 and TRBJ2-7; D is possibly TRBD1 (5 bases). The V end lost 5 bases, the J end lost 10 bases, and 21 bases lay between the germline ends. The germline CDR1 and CDR2 sequences are MNHEY and SVGAGI. The CDR3 is made up of 14 amino acids.

About this clonotype itself: A clone one base away is much larger, so this may be a read error. The chain combines TRBV29-1 with TRBJ2-3; the D call may be TRBD1 or TRBD2 (5 bases each). The V gene's germline CDR1 is SQVTM and CDR2 ANQGSEA. V lost 6 bases and J 5 bases, leaving 15 bases between the germline ends. This CDR3 region has 13 residues. CDR3 nucleotides: TGCAGCGTATACCGGGACGGAAGAGATACGCAGTATTTT. Translation: CSVYRDGRDTQYF.

This clonotype was seen more than once but under ten times. This chain joins TRBV12-3 or TRBV12-4 and TRBJ2-3, with 7 bases aligning to TRBD1. There are 16 residues in the CDR3. V shed 5 bases, J shed 15 bases, and the junction held 23 bases outside the gene matches. CDR3 residues: CASSHSGQLGTDMQYF. DNA of the CDR3: TGTGCCAGCAGTCACTCGGGACAGTTGGGCACAGATATGCAATATTTT.

This clonotype was found a few times. The gene calls are TRBV29-1 and TRBJ1-2, with TRBD1 identical over 9 bases. Germline lookup yields CDR1 SQVTM and CDR2 ANQGSEA. V dropped 2 bases and J dropped 5; count of bases not matched to a gene: 6. The CDR3 totals 14 residues. For the CDR3, the DNA is TGCAGCGTTGAAAGGACAGGGGAGAATTATGGCTACACCTTC. Translated: CSVERTGENYGYTF.

This clonotype was recorded only once. The V and J genes are TRBV9 and TRBJ2-3; no clear D. Trimming shortened V by 0 bases and J by 6 bases, and 8 bases separated the two germline ends. This CDR3 spans 13 amino acids. CDR1 and CDR2 from the germline V gene are SGDLS and YYNGEE. The CDR3, as DNA: TGTGCCAGCAGCGTAGGGGCTACGGATACGCAGTATTTT. Translation gives CASSVGATDTQYF.

This clonotype was counted between two and nine times. The rearrangement links TRBV6-1 to TRBJ2-2; 7 bases map to TRBD1. J gave up 5 bases and V 7 bases, and 7 bases lay outside the gene matches. Per the germline V gene, CDR1 is MNHNS and CDR2 is SASEGT. CDR3 length: 14 residues. The CDR3 region is CASKRQGETGELFF. CDR3 DNA sequence: TGTGCCAGCAAGAGGCAGGGGGAGACCGGGGAGCTGTTTTTT.

This clonotype showed up many times. The V gene is TRBV20-1, the J gene TRBJ1-2; maybe TRBD1 (5 bases). V lost 3 bases and J 6 bases, leaving 14 bases between the germline ends. Per germline, CDR1 DFQATT and CDR2 SNEGSKA (reference sequence). This CDR3 has 13 residues. CDR3 residues: CSARVQGVDGYTF. The CDR3 nucleotides read TGCAGTGCTAGGGTCCAGGGAGTTGATGGCTACACCTTC.